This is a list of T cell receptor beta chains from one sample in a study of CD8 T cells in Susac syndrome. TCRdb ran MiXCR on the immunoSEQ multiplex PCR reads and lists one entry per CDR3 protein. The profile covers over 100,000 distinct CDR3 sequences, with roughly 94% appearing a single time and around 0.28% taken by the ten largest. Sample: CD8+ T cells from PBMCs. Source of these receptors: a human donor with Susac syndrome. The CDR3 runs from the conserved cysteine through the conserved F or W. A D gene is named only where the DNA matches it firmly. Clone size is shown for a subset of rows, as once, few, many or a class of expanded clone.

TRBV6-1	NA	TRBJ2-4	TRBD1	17	CASSPAGTGARGDIQYF	TGTGCCAGCAGCCCCGCGGGCACAGGGGCAAGAGGAGACATTCAGTACTTC
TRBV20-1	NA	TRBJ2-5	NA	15	CSASPQSTGQETQYF	TGCAGTGCTAGTCCCCAAAGCACCGGTCAAGAGACCCAGTACTTC
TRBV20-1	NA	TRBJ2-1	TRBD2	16	CSARVRTSGTYNEQFF	TGCAGTGCTAGAGTGAGGACTAGCGGGACCTACAATGAGCAGTTCTTC
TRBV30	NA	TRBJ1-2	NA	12	CAWGPGGYGYTF	TGTGCCTGGGGACCCGGGGGCTATGGCTACACCTTC
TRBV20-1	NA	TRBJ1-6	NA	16	CSAQTLGPLAGSPLHF	TGCAGTGCGCAGACTTTGGGACCGCTAGCAGGTTCACCCCTCCACTTT
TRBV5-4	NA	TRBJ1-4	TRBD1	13	CASSHDRGEKLFF	TGTGCCAGCAGCCACGACAGGGGAGAAAAACTGTTTTTT
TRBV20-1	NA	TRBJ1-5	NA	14	CSAIPGFSNQPQHF	TGCAGTGCTATCCCGGGTTTTAGCAATCAGCCCCAGCATTTT
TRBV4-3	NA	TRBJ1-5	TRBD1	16	CASSQILGTADQPQHF	TGCGCCAGCAGCCAAATACTCGGGACAGCGGATCAGCCCCAGCATTTT
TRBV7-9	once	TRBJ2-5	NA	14	CASSPPAARETQYF	TGTGCCAGCAGCCCCCCAGCGGCCCGGGAGACCCAGTACTTC
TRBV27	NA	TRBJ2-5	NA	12	CASRHGSETQYF	TGTGCCAGCAGGCACGGTTCGGAGACCCAGTACTTC
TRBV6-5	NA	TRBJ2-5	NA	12	CASSYGGETQYF	TGTGCCAGCAGTTACGGGGGGGAGACCCAGTACTTC
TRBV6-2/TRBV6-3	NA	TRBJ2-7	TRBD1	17	CASSYSIAQGAFDEQYF	TGTGCCAGCAGTTACTCGATAGCTCAGGGGGCTTTCGACGAGCAGTACTTC
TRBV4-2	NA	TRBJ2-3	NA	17	CASSGHPRGPPVDTQYF	TGTGCCAGCAGCGGCCACCCTAGGGGCCCCCCGGTAGATACGCAGTATTTT
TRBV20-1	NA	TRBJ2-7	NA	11	CSAGTTYEQYF	TGCAGTGCCGGGACAACCTACGAGCAGTACTTC
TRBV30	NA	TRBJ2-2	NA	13	CAWSVMGTGELFF	TGTGCCTGGAGTGTGATGGGGACCGGGGAGCTGTTTTTT
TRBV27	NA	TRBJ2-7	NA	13	CASSLLGTYEQYF	TGTGCCAGCAGTTTACTGGGAACCTACGAGCAGTACTTC
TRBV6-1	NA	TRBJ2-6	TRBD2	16	CASRKGGVSGANVLTF	TGTGCCAGCAGGAAGGGAGGGGTCTCTGGGGCCAACGTCCTGACTTTC
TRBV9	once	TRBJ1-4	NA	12	CASGGPSEKLFF	TGTGCCAGTGGGGGCCCGAGTGAAAAACTGTTTTTT
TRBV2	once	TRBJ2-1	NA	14	CASSEGLLDNEQFF	TGTGCCAGCAGTGAAGGACTTCTGGACAATGAGCAGTTCTTC